One T cell receptor (beta chain) is described in this entry. Researchers ran the PCR with 60 Vbeta and 13 Jbeta primers. Sequencing was performed with immunoSEQ multiplex PCR; in TCRdb, only in-frame clones are kept and a portion is missing. The data show a few hundred thousand clones, 80% to 85% seen once. The CDR3 loop spans 15 amino acids. V was clipped by 1 base and J by 1 base, with 9 bases between them. CDR1 MGHRA and CDR2 YSYEKL come from the germline V gene. This specimen belongs to a study of cytomegalovirus exposure and HLA in healthy donors. As for the study in general: Among several hundred genotyped donors, approximately 80% fell in the Caucasian-associated ancestry cluster.

V gene TRBV4-1 combines with J gene TRBJ2-3; D unclear. Sequencing was performed on PBMCs. This TCR came from an older woman in good health and CMV-seropositive. CDR3 sequence reads: CASSQGSLRTDTQYF. CDR3 sequence (DNA): TGCGCCAGCAGCCAAGGTTCGCTACGCACAGATACGCAGTATTTT.